This T cell receptor (beta chain) came from a study of cytomegalovirus exposure and HLA in healthy donors. Turning to the study itself: Out of 398 genotyped donors, about 80% belonged to the Caucasian-associated ancestry cluster.

PCR amplification relied on 60 Vbeta primers (plus 13 Jbeta primers). TCRdb's copy holds only in-frame clones and misses some; the assay was immunoSEQ multiplex PCR. The sample is made up of tens of thousands of clones, and the top ten hold about 17% of it. Overall study results and limits: Exclusion applied to some V segments, including TRBV6-2 and TRBV6-3, as they were indistinguishable.

As for this clone: Its matching antigen is unknown.

Germline V gene sequence: CDR1 GTSNPN, CDR2 SVGIG (reference sequence). The CDR3 sequence is 12 residues long. The germline V and J ends were trimmed by 0 bases and 5 bases, with 6 bases remaining between them. The receptor comes from a male donor in good health and CMV-seronegative. Source material: PBMCs. V is TRBV30 and J is TRBJ2-3; D not certain. In nucleotides, the CDR3 is TGTGCCTGGAGTGTACAGAGAGATACGCAGTATTTT. Translating it yields CAWSVQRDTQYF.